Each of the 32 T cell receptor beta chains below was sequenced from the same sample in a study of early T cells in non-severe SARS-CoV-2 infection (dated by TCRdb to the early 2020s). The method behind the library was 5' RACE. Sequencing was carried out with a NextSeq 500. TCRdb reprocessed the public reads (quality trimming at Q25 with fastp, clone calling with MiXCR) and kept in-frame beta chains. Rows are combined by CDR3 protein, so each entry shows the most common genes and DNA. The sample includes 35,000 to 50,000 distinct CDR3 sequences, with around 5.1% observed a single time. 4.4% of the sample belongs to the ten largest clones. The specimen was whole blood, collected at baseline. The receptors were gathered from an adult who was a healthcare worker with PCR-confirmed SARS-CoV-2 infection or an uninfected control (not recorded which).

This clonotype was seen ten or more times. The chain joins TRBV29-1 to TRBJ1-2, with 7 bases aligning to TRBD1. Looked up from germline, CDR1 is SQVTM and CDR2 is ANQGSEA. The CDR3 has 12 residues. V shed 7 bases and J 5 bases; nucleotides not matched to a gene: 7. The CDR3: CSAGAGGYGYTF. The CDR3 DNA reads TGCAGCGCTGGGGCAGGGGGGTATGGCTACACCTTC.

This clonotype came up many times. The chain is built from TRBV19 and TRBJ2-5; the match to TRBD2 covers 7 bases. The trim removed 3 bases at V and 2 bases at J, leaving 6 bases unmatched. The CDR3 is 15 amino acids. Germline-derived CDR1 and CDR2 are LNHDA and SQIVND (reference sequence). DNA for the CDR3: TGTGCCAGTAGTATCACTGGGACTAAGCAAGAGACCCAGTACTTC. This gives the protein CASSITGTKQETQYF.

This clonotype was picked up many times. V and J are TRBV12-3 or TRBV12-4 and TRBJ1-1, with D perhaps matching TRBD1 (6 bases). V lost 6 bases, J lost 1 base, and 15 bases lay in between. The CDR3 sequence is 15 residues long. The DNA of the CDR3 is TGTGCCAGCAGGGCCCTAGGGGGAACGAACACTGAAGCTTTCTTT. Residues: CASRALGGTNTEAFF.

This clonotype was observed many times. This chain joins TRBV7-7 and TRBJ1-1, with 8 bases that match TRBD1. V lost 5 bases, J lost 4 bases, and 3 bases stayed unmatched. The CDR3 runs 13 residues. The germline V gene encodes CDR1 SSHAT and CDR2 FNYEAQ (reference sequence). The DNA of the CDR3 is TGTGCCAGCAGCAGAACAGGGGGCACTGAAGCTTTCTTT. This gives the protein CASSRTGGTEAFF. The whole variable domain, remainder taken from reference TRBV7-7 and TRBJ1-1, is GAGVSQSPRYKVTKRGQDVTLRCDPISSHATLYWYQQALGQGPEFLTYFNYEAQPDKSGLPSDRFSAERPEGSISTLTIQRTEQRDSAMYRCASSRTGGTEAFFGQGTRLTVV.

This clonotype was seen ten or more times. The rearrangement uses TRBV20-1 and TRBJ2-5, with TRBD2 identical over 13 bases. The germline V gene has CDR1 DFQATT and CDR2 SNEGSKA (reference sequence). V was clipped by 6 bases and J by 4 bases; unmatched bases: 5. This CDR3 is built from 14 residues. This chain's CDR3 is CSARRLAGGETQYF. Here the CDR3 DNA reads TGCAGTGCGAGGAGACTAGCGGGGGGAGAGACCCAGTACTTC.

The chain carries TRBV24-1 and TRBJ2-3, with TRBD2 identical over 13 bases. V dropped 1 base and J dropped 4; count of bases not matched to a gene: 4. Germline V gene lookup returns CDR1 KGHDR and CDR2 SFDVKD. The CDR3 is 17 residues long. The CDR3 DNA reads as TGTGCCACCAGTGATTTCCGGACTAGCGGGAGTGCAGATACGCAGTATTTT. It yields the protein CATSDFRTSGSADTQYF.

The sample holds many counts of this clonotype. V gene TRBV6-2 or TRBV6-3 combines with J gene TRBJ1-1; no firm D call. The CDR3 contains 13 residues. V was clipped by 2 bases and J by 1 base, with 5 bases between them. CDR1 is MNHEY, CDR2 SVGEGT, per germline. CDR3 sequence: CASSYGRNTEAFF. CDR3 bases: TGTGCCAGCAGTTACGGCAGGAACACTGAAGCTTTCTTT.

This clonotype appeared a few times. This sequence joins TRBV7-6 and TRBJ2-2; 7 bases match TRBD1. The CDR3 sequence is 15 residues long. The V segment lost 4 bases and the J segment 4 bases; nucleotides outside the gene matches: 6. Germline V gene data show CDR1 as SGHVS and CDR2 as FNYEAQ. DNA of the CDR3: TGTGCCAGCAGCTGGATCAGGGGGACCACCGGGGAGCTGTTTTTT. Translated, it gives CASSWIRGTTGELFF.

The chain recombines TRBV3-1 with TRBJ1-2; perhaps TRBD1 as D (6 bases). Germline V gives CDR1 LGHDT, CDR2 YNNKEL (reference sequence). V lost 8 bases to trimming and J lost 3 bases, with 16 bases between them. This CDR3 has 14 residues. The CDR3 DNA follows: TGTGCCAGCTTCGACTCAGGGGTAGACTATGGCTACACCTTC. Residues: CASFDSGVDYGYTF.

The V and J genes are TRBV13 and TRBJ2-7, with 8 bases matching TRBD1. The junction had 3 bases not matched to a gene; V was cut back by 5 bases and J by 6 bases. Germline V gene lookup returns CDR1 PRHDT and CDR2 FYEKMQ (reference sequence). This CDR3 has 12 residues. The CDR3 DNA follows: TGTGCCAGCAGCCGAGACAGGGGCGAGCAGTACTTC. It translates to CASSRDRGEQYF.

This clonotype was counted many times. V usage is TRBV30 and J usage is TRBJ2-7; D is undetermined. Germline V CDR1 and CDR2: GTSNPN, SVGIG (reference sequence). There are 12 residues in the CDR3. Trimming left V 3 bases short and J 2 bases short, with 8 bases between. The CDR3 nucleotides are TGTGCCTGGAGCGAGGCGGCCTACGAGCAGTACTTC. Protein sequence: CAWSEAAYEQYF.

This clonotype appeared many times. For the CDR3, the DNA is TGTGCCAGCAGTGAAGATGAAGAGACCCAGTACTTC. It is translated as CASSEDEETQYF. The chain recombines TRBV6-1 with TRBJ2-5, with D unclear. With 1 base removed from V and 3 bases from J, the gap between germline ends came to 3 bases. Germline V gene data show CDR1 as MNHNS and CDR2 as SASEGT. The CDR3 covers 12 residues.

The chain has TRBV6-2 or TRBV6-3 and TRBJ1-4; no reliable D call. V was shortened by 0 bases and J by 5 bases, with 10 bases between the two germline ends. CDR1 and CDR2 (germline): MNHEY, SVGEGT. The CDR3 has 15 amino acids. The CDR3 region has the DNA TGTGCCAGCAGTTACTCGAGAACATCAAATGAAAAACTGTTTTTT. Translating gives CASSYSRTSNEKLFF.

This chain links TRBV30 with TRBJ1-4; no reliable D call. The germline V gene has CDR1 GTSNPN and CDR2 SVGIG (reference sequence). V dropped 1 base and J dropped 1 base, with 4 bases sitting between them. The CDR3 is 13 amino acids. CDR3 in amino acids: CAWSAQTNEKLFF. CDR3 DNA sequence: TGTGCCTGGAGTGCCCAAACTAATGAAAAACTGTTTTTT.

This clonotype was recorded at least ten times. This sequence joins TRBV30 and TRBJ2-5; D call uncertain. The germline CDR1 and CDR2 sequences are GTSNPN and SVGIG (reference sequence). Trimming cost V 3 bases and J 4 bases, with 15 bases left between them. The CDR3 totals 14 residues. The CDR3 DNA reads as TGTGCCTGGAGCCCCTCGTCTTTGGGAGAGACCCAGTACTTC. This codes for CAWSPSSLGETQYF.

Of note for this clonotype: This may arise from a read error, as a much more abundant clone is one base away. The V call is TRBV2, the J call TRBJ1-1, with TRBD1 as a possible D gene (5 bases). The CDR3 consists of 14 residues. Per the germline V gene, CDR1 is SNHLY and CDR2 is FYNNEI. CDR3 in amino acids: CANSSRAGNTEAFF. DNA of the CDR3: TGTGCCAACAGTTCCAGGGCAGGGAACACTGAAGCTTTCTTT.

This clonotype is medium-sized (0.01 to 0.1%) within its sample. This chain joins TRBV7-6 and TRBJ2-2, with D perhaps TRBD1 (5 bases). Germline V gives CDR1 SGHVS, CDR2 FNYEAQ. The CDR3 contains 15 residues. V shed 2 bases and J shed 1 base, with 8 bases lying between them. The CDR3 DNA sequence: TGTGCCAGCAGCTTAAGGCAGGGGAACACCGGGGAGCTGTTTTTT. As protein: CASSLRQGNTGELFF.

Ten or more counts support this clonotype. The rearrangement joins TRBV4-3 to TRBJ1-2, with 7 bases matching TRBD1. V shed 2 bases, J shed 2 bases, and the junction held 2 bases outside the gene matches. The germline CDR1 and CDR2 sequences are LGHNA and YSLEER. CDR3 length equals 14 residues. The CDR3, as DNA: TGCGCCAGCAGCCAAAGACAGGGAAACTATGGCTACACCTTC. It specifies CASSQRQGNYGYTF.

This clonotype came up many times. The rearrangement joins TRBV3-1 to TRBJ2-2, with a possible D match to TRBD1 (5 bases). The CDR3 consists of 17 residues. CDR1 and CDR2 from the germline V gene are LGHDT and YNNKEL (reference sequence). The V and J ends lost 2 bases and 1 base respectively, with 14 bases between them. The CDR3 sequence: CASSQMAGPLNTGELFF. DNA of the CDR3: TGTGCCAGCAGCCAAATGGCAGGGCCCCTGAACACCGGGGAGCTGTTTTTT.

This clonotype has a count of ten or more. The chain has TRBV29-1 and TRBJ2-5, with 8 bases that match TRBD2. With V trimmed by 3 bases and J by 9 bases, 9 bases remained unmatched. Germline CDR1 SQVTM, CDR2 ANQGSEA. The CDR3 spans 13 residues. CDR3 DNA sequence: TGCAGCGTTGACCCCAGCGGGAGTAGATCCCAGTACTTC. This gives the protein CSVDPSGSRSQYF.

This clonotype has at least ten counts. The chain combines TRBV7-2 with TRBJ2-5, with unresolved D. Trimming took off 5 bases at V and 2 bases at J, with 15 bases between the two ends. The germline V gene encodes CDR1 SGHTA and CDR2 FQGNSA. The CDR3 consists of 15 residues. CDR3 protein: CASSLGLGRQETQYF. In nucleotides, the CDR3 is TGTGCCAGCAGCCTAGGATTAGGTAGACAAGAGACCCAGTACTTC.

Many counts were recorded for this clonotype. V gene TRBV6-6 combines with J gene TRBJ1-2, with a tentative D call TRBD1 (6 bases). Germline assignment: CDR1 MNHNY and CDR2 SVGAGI (reference sequence). The V end was cut by 6 bases, the J end by 8 bases, with 16 bases between. The CDR3 runs 13 residues. The CDR3 coding sequence is TGTGCCAGCAGCCAATACAGGGATGAGGGCTACACCTTC. Residues: CASSQYRDEGYTF.

This clonotype was observed a handful of times. The CDR3 DNA follows: TGCAGCGGGGGAGCGGCGACTCGATACAATGAGCAGTTCTTC. Translated, it gives CSGGAATRYNEQFF. V and J are TRBV29-1 and TRBJ2-1; D might be TRBD2 (5 bases). V was trimmed by 7 bases and J by 4 bases, leaving 17 bases between them. This CDR3 contains 14 residues. The germline CDR1 and CDR2 sequences are SQVTM and ANQGSEA.

The genes are TRBV6-2 or TRBV6-3 and TRBJ2-1; D call uncertain. Germline loops: CDR1 MNHEY, CDR2 SVGEGT. V lost 2 bases to trimming and J lost 0 bases, with 8 bases between them. The CDR3 consists of 15 residues. Here the CDR3 reads CASSYRASSYNEQFF. CDR3 coding DNA: TGTGCCAGCAGTTACAGGGCGAGCTCCTACAATGAGCAGTTCTTC.

In its sample, this clonotype was seen many times. The rearrangement joins TRBV6-2 or TRBV6-3 to TRBJ1-5; the match to TRBD1 covers 9 bases. The CDR3 has 16 residues. The V and J ends lost 1 base and 5 bases, in that order; junction bases with no gene match: 6. Per germline, CDR1 MNHEY and CDR2 SVGEGT. CDR3 in DNA: TGTGCCAGCAGTTACTACAGGGGGCTTGTCTATCAGCCCCAGCATTTT. This gives the protein CASSYYRGLVYQPQHF.

V usage is TRBV7-6 and J usage is TRBJ2-7; 12 bases match TRBD1. The CDR3 contains 14 residues. With V trimmed by 5 bases and J by 6 bases, 5 bases remained unmatched. The germline gives CDR1 SGHVS, CDR2 FNYEAQ. CDR3 in amino acids: CASSPWDRGREQYF. CDR3 nucleotide sequence: TGTGCCAGCAGCCCCTGGGACAGGGGGCGCGAGCAGTACTTC.

This clonotype was counted at least ten times. The chain uses TRBV27 and TRBJ2-7; no reliable D call. Germline V lookup: CDR1 MNHEY, CDR2 SMNVEV (reference sequence). Trimming took off 0 bases at V and 6 bases at J, with 9 bases between the two ends. The CDR3 is 13 residues long. CDR3 protein: CASSLSRIGEQYF. DNA of the CDR3: TGTGCCAGCAGTTTATCCCGAATTGGCGAGCAGTACTTC.

This clonotype was observed at least ten times. This chain uses TRBV5-3 with TRBJ2-5; possible D gene TRBD1, 7 bases. TRBV5-3 is designated an ORF whose function remains uncertain. Trimming took off 5 bases at V and 4 bases at J, with 15 bases between the two ends. This CDR3 contains 14 residues. The CDR3 DNA is TGTGCCAGAAGAAAAAATCAGGGGGGAGAGACCCAGTACTTC. Residues: CARRKNQGGETQYF.

The chain links TRBV7-2 to TRBJ2-7; 9 bases align to TRBD1. The CDR3 consists of 13 residues. CDR1 is SGHTA and CDR2 is FQGNSA in the germline V gene. Trimming took 5 bases from V and 7 from J; bases not matched to a gene: 6. The CDR3 reads CASSRGQGREQYF. The CDR3 DNA follows: TGTGCCAGCAGCCGTGGACAGGGGAGAGAGCAGTACTTC.

This clonotype was recorded many times. This sequence joins TRBV7-2 and TRBJ2-1; unclear D gene. Trimming stripped 1 base from V and 10 bases from J, with 8 bases between. This CDR3 has 12 residues. The germline CDR1 and CDR2 sequences are SGHTA and FQGNSA. CDR3 protein: CASSLVGTEQFF. For the CDR3, the DNA is TGTGCCAGCAGCTTAGTTGGAACAGAGCAGTTCTTC.

In this sample, this clonotype turned up a few times. The J gene is TRBJ2-5, the V gene TRBV20-1; 9 bases agree with TRBD2. Germline V gene data show CDR1 as DFQATT and CDR2 as SNEGSKA (reference sequence). The CDR3 is 12 residues long. Unmatched junction bases numbered 0, after V lost 3 bases and J lost 4 bases. The CDR3 sequence is CSARTSGETQYF. In DNA, the CDR3 is TGCAGTGCTAGGACTAGCGGAGAGACCCAGTACTTC.

This clonotype was seen ten or more times. The CDR3: CASSQDRAGYNEQFF. Here the CDR3 DNA reads TGTGCCAGCAGCCAAGACCGAGCGGGGTACAATGAGCAGTTCTTC. The chain joins TRBV3-1 to TRBJ2-1; TRBD2 matches at 7 bases. The germline V gene encodes CDR1 LGHDT and CDR2 YNNKEL (reference sequence). The CDR3 is made up of 15 amino acids. With 0 bases clipped from V and 4 bases from J, the junction kept 3 bases outside the gene matches.